This is a list of T cell receptor beta chains from one sample in a study of T cell responses to AZD1222 COVID-19 vaccine. The data were produced by immunoSEQ multiplex PCR, yet TCRdb's version contains in-frame clones alone and is incomplete. Among 100,000 to 120,000 clones listed, 81% were seen once. Sequenced here: peripheral blood, sampled on day 0 of AZD1222 vaccination. These receptors all come from an adult in good health. Each CDR3 is given with its conserved first and last residue.

TRBV28 | CASRLGGSSYEQYF
TRBV28 | CASSTGTGLEGYTF
TRBV18 | CASSPPSTDTQYF
TRBV4-3 | CASSQEQGIGSQPQHF
TRBV7-2 | CASSLEASGVYEQYF
TRBV2 | CASSEWDRGYGQFF
TRBV5-1 | CASSLLTGNTDTQYF
TRBV11-2 | CASSLVGTARGDTQYF
TRBV10-1 | CASRATTNTEAFF
TRBV27 | CASSVGGTDTQYF
TRBV28 | CASSDRGPSGNTIYF
TRBV7-9 | CASSPQAGYEQYF
TRBV7-9 | CASSLGGSSGNTIYF
TRBV13 | CASRLIGTGTGGYTF
TRBV6-5 | CASRKQGISPLHF
TRBV7-2 | CASSLGRNYGYTF
TRBV7-6 | CASSPGHPSPLHF
TRBV19 | CASSSGQINQPQHF
TRBV15 | CATSRDSLYGYTF
TRBV7-9 | CASSLDSVSSGELFF
TRBV9 | CASSVDAGGYGYTF
TRBV5-8 | CASSLGRGRHEKLFF
TRBV16 | CASSQGWGYGYTF
TRBV19 | CASTGGGRSNQPQHF
TRBV6-7 | CASSYYPDRGDTF
TRBV6-1 | CASSELAGVNYEQYF
TRBV27 | CASSLRPGNQPQHF
TRBV18 | CASSRPGQNTEAFF
TRBV28 | CASSTSSIGTEAFF
TRBV6-5 | CATRDRGTSEKLFF
TRBV3-1/TRBV3-2 | CASSQRPAGLYGYTF
TRBV28 | CASSRPDRANQPQHF
TRBV6-4 | CASSDLANRGELFF
TRBV5-4 | CASRYTGAGYGYTF
TRBV7-2 | CASSRGQGEKLFF
TRBV7-8 | CASSPRTLTEGQYF
TRBV9 | CASSVAPGTGGRYEKLFF
TRBV6-4 | CASSDGGNTEAFF
TRBV2 | CASSPTGGSGEKLFF
TRBV5-1 | CASSLDRGLEQFF
TRBV27 | CASSPRTGGYQETQYF
TRBV6-5 | CASSLAGQGTYEQYF